Presented here are 26 T cell receptor beta chains from one specimen sequenced in a study of human T cells and chemical hapten exposure. As to time point: patch test 1, 2 weeks after DPC sensitization. Indicated treatment: therapeutic diphenylcyclopropenone sensitization with weekly scalp DPC. From the RACE reads, TCRdb called clonotypes with MiXCR, one entry per CDR3 protein. Among roughly 120,000 distinct CDR3 sequences listed, around 15% were seen once. The source was whole blood, collected in connection with sensitization to the hapten diphenylcyclopropenone (DPC). The receptors stem from a man aged 18 to 30 with alopecia areata. Some clones in this sample may be carry-over from other donors' samples.

Ten or more counts support this clonotype. The J gene is TRBJ2-5, the V gene TRBV11-2; D ambiguous. The CDR3 sequence is 14 residues long. Trimming shortened V by 5 bases and J by 5 bases, and 15 bases separated the two germline ends. CDR1 and CDR2 (germline): SGHAT, FQNNGV. The CDR3 nucleotides read TGTGCCAGCAGCCTATTTGGGGTTAAGGAGACCCAGTACTTC. This translates into CASSLFGVKETQYF.

V and J are TRBV6-5 and TRBJ2-3, with 7 bases identical to TRBD1. The CDR3 has 13 amino acids. J gave up 3 bases and V 10 bases, and 7 bases lay outside the gene matches. Germline loops: CDR1 MNHEY, CDR2 SVGAGI. The CDR3 is CATRGLVTDTQYF. The CDR3 nucleotides are TGTGCCACCAGGGGGTTAGTGACAGATACGCAGTATTTT.

The chain combines TRBV5-5 with TRBJ2-7; D possibly corresponds to TRBD1 (5 bases). This CDR3 is 15 amino acids long. The V end lost 0 bases, the J end lost 1 base, and 11 bases lay between the germline ends. From germline, CDR1 is SGHKS and CDR2 YYEKEE (reference sequence). Here the CDR3 reads CASSLGRARSYEQYV. The CDR3 nucleotides read TGTGCCAGCAGCTTGGGCAGGGCCCGTTCCTACGAGCAGTACGTC.

This clonotype was seen a few times. The genes are TRBV7-8 and TRBJ1-2, with D perhaps matching TRBD1 (5 bases). Trimming took 2 bases from V and 0 from J, leaving 10 bases between them. The CDR3 loop spans 15 amino acids. The germline gives CDR1 SGHVS, CDR2 FQNEAQ. For the CDR3, the DNA is TGTGCCAGCAGCTTACGGGCAGGGCCTAACTATGGCTACACCTTC. It translates to CASSLRAGPNYGYTF.

The chain is built from TRBV6-2 or TRBV6-3 and TRBJ2-2; 9 nucleotides match TRBD1. The CDR3 runs 18 residues. Germline CDR1 reads MNHEY; CDR2 reads SVGEGT. The trim removed 6 bases at V and 1 base at J, leaving 12 bases unmatched. The CDR3 DNA is TGTGCCAGCAGATCGGACAGGGGTCTTTTCGGGAACACCGGGGAGCTGTTTTTT. It specifies CASRSDRGLFGNTGELFF.

This clonotype appeared a few times. The V and J genes are TRBV6-5 and TRBJ1-1, with 10 nucleotides matching TRBD1. The CDR3 is made up of 15 amino acids. V lost 3 bases, J lost 5 bases, and 6 bases stayed unmatched. Germline CDR1 reads MNHEY; CDR2 reads SVGAGI. The CDR3 is CASSYSDRGATEAFF. The CDR3 DNA follows: TGTGCCAGCAGTTATTCGGACAGGGGGGCAACTGAAGCTTTCTTT.

V is TRBV11-2 and J is TRBJ1-2; D is unclear. CDR1 and CDR2 from the germline V gene are SGHAT and FQNNGV. The V gene lost 3 bases and the J gene lost 4 bases, with 9 bases spanning the gap. The CDR3 length is 13 residues. CDR3: CASSFGRAYGYTF. CDR3 DNA sequence: TGTGCCAGCAGCTTCGGCAGAGCCTATGGCTACACCTTC. Full variable domain (outside the CDR3, taken from reference TRBV11-2 and TRBJ1-2): EAGVAQSPRYKIIEKRQSVAFWCNPISGHATLYWYQQILGQGPKLLIQFQNNGVVDDSQLPKDRFSAERLKGVDSTLKIQPAKLEDSAVYLCASSFGRAYGYTFGSGTRLTVV.

This clonotype was seen at least ten times. This chain joins TRBV20-1 and TRBJ1-1; D not certain. Germline V CDR1 and CDR2: DFQATT, SNEGSKA (reference sequence). Trimming cost V 5 bases and J 4 bases, with 14 bases left between them. CDR3 length equals 13 residues. CDR3 residues: CSAGKGVITEAFF. In DNA, the CDR3 is TGCAGTGCTGGAAAGGGCGTTATCACTGAAGCTTTCTTT.

This clonotype has a count of ten or more. The gene calls are TRBV7-6 and TRBJ1-4; possibly TRBD1 for D (5 bases). The length of the CDR3 is 16 residues. V was trimmed by 4 bases and J by 2 bases, leaving 14 bases between them. The V gene's germline CDR1 is SGHVS and CDR2 FNYEAQ. The CDR3 DNA sequence: TGTGCCAGCAGCTCAAGACCCGAGGGGACTAATGAAAAACTGTTTTTT. Its protein is CASSSRPEGTNEKLFF.

This clonotype was detected a few times. The V gene is TRBV3-1, the J gene TRBJ2-5; D gene unclear. Trimming pared 5 bases from V and 0 bases from J, leaving 7 bases between. Germline lookup yields CDR1 LGHDT and CDR2 YNNKEL (reference sequence). This CDR3 contains 13 residues. This chain's CDR3 is CASSAPDQETQYF. The CDR3 DNA reads as TGTGCCAGCAGCGCCCCGGACCAAGAGACCCAGTACTTC.

In its sample, this clonotype was seen many times. V is TRBV18 and J is TRBJ1-1, with D uncertain. CDR1 KGHSH and CDR2 LQKENI come from the germline V gene. The V end was cut by 3 bases, the J end by 1 base, with 9 bases between. The CDR3 consists of 14 residues. CDR3 coding DNA: TGTGCCAGCTCACCTGGATTATCGAACACTGAAGCTTTCTTT. Its protein is CASSPGLSNTEAFF.

This clonotype has more than one count but fewer than ten. This sequence joins TRBV7-3 and TRBJ2-5; TRBD2 might be the D (5 bases). Trimming took 5 bases from V and 2 from J, leaving 15 bases between them. The CDR3 has 15 amino acids. Germline CDR1 is SGHTA and CDR2 is FQGTGA. CDR3 region: CASSKSRTGQETQYF. DNA for the CDR3: TGTGCCAGCAGCAAATCCCGGACGGGACAAGAGACCCAGTACTTC.

V gene TRBV20-1 combines with J gene TRBJ2-3; D may be TRBD2 (6 bases). The CDR3 consists of 15 residues. CDR1 and CDR2 (germline): DFQATT, SNEGSKA (reference sequence). With 3 bases removed from V and 0 bases from J, the gap between germline ends came to 13 bases. CDR3 loop: CSARRGAESTDTQYF. The CDR3 DNA reads TGCAGTGCTAGGCGGGGCGCGGAGAGCACAGATACGCAGTATTTT.

The chain carries TRBV7-6 and TRBJ2-6; maybe TRBD2 (5 bases). Germline-derived CDR1 and CDR2 are SGHVS and FNYEAQ. The CDR3 is 18 residues long. V was cut by 2 bases and J by 0 bases, with 14 bases left in between. The CDR3 is CASSLMRVSVSGANVLTF. DNA for the CDR3: TGTGCCAGCAGCTTAATGAGGGTCTCGGTCTCTGGGGCCAACGTCCTGACTTTC.

Only a few counts were recorded for this clonotype. The chain recombines TRBV10-2 with TRBJ2-3, with 11 nucleotides matching TRBD2. CDR1 WSHSY and CDR2 SAAADI come from the germline V gene. With 6 bases clipped from V and 5 bases from J, the junction kept 7 bases outside the gene matches. The CDR3 loop spans 15 amino acids. This CDR3 reads CASRVAGGHRDTQYF. The CDR3 DNA is TGCGCCAGCAGGGTAGCGGGGGGGCATCGAGATACGCAGTATTTT.

This clonotype was detected a few times. The rearrangement joins TRBV6-1 to TRBJ1-2; 7 bases fit TRBD1. CDR3 length: 14 residues. The J segment lost 5 bases and the V segment lost 6 bases, leaving 9 bases of the junction unmatched. CDR1 is MNHNS, CDR2 SASEGT, per germline. The CDR3 reads CASRGQGGAYGYTF. CDR3 sequence (DNA): TGTGCCAGCAGAGGACAAGGGGGCGCTTATGGCTACACCTTC.

J is TRBJ1-5 and V is TRBV6-2 or TRBV6-3; 9 bases are a match to TRBD1. This CDR3 has 14 amino acids. The germline V gene has CDR1 MNHEY and CDR2 SVGEGT. Trimming cost V 6 bases and J 4 bases; bases outside gene matches: 4. The CDR3 sequence is CASSQDRGNQPQHF. For the CDR3, the DNA is TGTGCCAGCAGCCAGGACAGGGGAAATCAGCCCCAGCATTTT.

This clonotype appeared a few times. The chain is built from TRBV2 and TRBJ1-5; 7 nucleotides agree with TRBD1. J lost 5 bases, V lost 4 bases, and 14 bases had no gene match. Germline values: CDR1 SNHLY, CDR2 FYNNEI. This CDR3 is 17 amino acids long. The CDR3 region is CASSGEKGAGTDQPQHF. The CDR3 nucleotides read TGTGCCAGCAGTGGGGAAAAGGGGGCAGGTACAGATCAGCCCCAGCATTTT. Full variable domain (remainder filled in from reference TRBV2 and TRBJ1-5): EPEVTQTPSHQVTQMGQEVILRCVPISNHLYFYWYRQILGQKVEFLVSFYNNEISEKSEIFDDQFSVERPDGSNFTLKIRSTKLEDSAMYFCASSGEKGAGTDQPQHFGDGTRLSIL.

The chain carries TRBV6-5 and TRBJ2-1; D remains unclear. CDR3 length equals 11 residues. Germline assignment: CDR1 MNHEY and CDR2 SVGAGI. V lost 1 base, J lost 7 bases, and 2 bases lay in between. The CDR3 DNA reads as TGTGCCAGCAGTTACTTTAATGAGCAGTTCTTC. Translating it yields CASSYFNEQFF.

V usage is TRBV29-1 and J usage is TRBJ1-3; possible D gene TRBD1, 6 bases. Trimming stripped 4 bases from V and 4 bases from J, with 14 bases between. Germline V CDR1 and CDR2: SQVTM, ANQGSEA. The CDR3 loop spans 14 amino acids. The CDR3 region has the DNA TGCAGCGTTGTGGGCAGGGGTTCCGGAAACACCATATATTTT. Translating it yields CSVVGRGSGNTIYF.

This clonotype was observed at least ten times. The CDR3 nucleotides are TGTGCCAGCAGTCTCTATGGCTACACCTTC. Translation gives CASSLYGYTF. The rearrangement joins TRBV6-6 to TRBJ1-2, with unresolved D. CDR3 length equals 10 residues. Trimming left V 5 bases short and J 4 bases short, with 2 bases between. CDR1 MNHNY and CDR2 SVGAGI come from the germline V gene (reference sequence).

The sample holds a few counts of this clonotype. The chain joins TRBV5-1 to TRBJ2-2; D may be TRBD1 or TRBD2 (5 bases each). CDR1 and CDR2 (germline): SGHRS, YFSETQ. Trimming shortened V by 3 bases and J by 5 bases, and 14 bases separated the two germline ends. The CDR3 length is 15 residues. The CDR3: CASSSGPTTTGELFF. Written as DNA, the CDR3 is TGCGCCAGCAGCTCGGGACCCACGACGACCGGGGAGCTGTTTTTT.

This clonotype was observed many times. The chain has TRBV21-1 and TRBJ2-7. TRBV21-1 is deemed a pseudogene. This CDR3 contains 14 residues. The CDR3 region has the DNA TGTGCCAGCAGCAAAGGGCAGAATATTCACGAGCAGTACGTC. As protein: CASSKGQNIHEQYV.

In its sample, this clonotype was seen a few times. The V gene is TRBV18, the J gene TRBJ2-5; 7 bases are a match to TRBD1. Germline-derived CDR1 and CDR2 are KGHSH and LQKENI. With V trimmed by 3 bases and J by 1 base, 2 bases remained unmatched. CDR3 size: 14 residues. The CDR3, as DNA: TGTGCCAGCTCACCGACAGGGACCCAAGAGACCCAGTACTTC. This codes for CASSPTGTQETQYF.

The chain recombines TRBV10-3 with TRBJ2-5; no definite D call. Germline V gene sequence: CDR1 ENHRY, CDR2 SYGVKD. The CDR3 covers 11 residues. Trimming removed 4 bases from V and 5 bases from J, with 5 bases in between. CDR3 loop: CAISVEETQYF. In nucleotides, the CDR3 is TGTGCCATCAGTGTGGAGGAGACCCAGTACTTC.

The chain recombines TRBV29-1 with TRBJ2-1; D is possibly TRBD1 (6 bases). Germline-derived CDR1 and CDR2 are SQVTM and ANQGSEA. With 6 bases removed from V and 0 bases from J, the gap between germline ends came to 12 bases. CDR3 length: 14 amino acids. CDR3 region: CSVTGTRSYNEQFF. DNA for the CDR3: TGCAGCGTGACCGGGACACGCTCCTACAATGAGCAGTTCTTC.